Below, 15 T cell receptor beta chains from the same sample are listed, as sequenced in a study of T cell responses to AZD1222 COVID-19 vaccine. Repertoires were generated with immunoSEQ multiplex PCR, while TCRdb's copy carries only in-frame clones and drops some. The data hold about 100,000 clones, with around 87% observed a single time. Material: peripheral blood, obtained on day 0 of MenACWY control vaccination. The origin of the receptors is an adult in good health.

This chain uses TRBV10-3 with TRBJ2-1, with 9 bases matching TRBD2. This CDR3 region has 14 residues. Trimming removed 10 bases from V and 4 bases from J; junction bases left unmatched: 8. Per the germline V gene, CDR1 is ENHRY and CDR2 is SYGVKD. The CDR3 here is CATALAGAYNEQFF. CDR3 coding DNA: TGTGCCACCGCTTTAGCGGGAGCTTACAATGAGCAGTTCTTC.

The chain is built from TRBV13 and TRBJ2-1; D is undetermined. CDR1 is PRHDT, CDR2 FYEKMQ, per germline (reference sequence). This CDR3 is built from 16 residues. V was trimmed by 5 bases and J by 1 base, leaving 15 bases between them. The chain's CDR3 is CASSHPTGRSYNEQFF. CDR3 DNA sequence: TGTGCCAGCAGCCACCCGACCGGACGTTCCTACAATGAGCAGTTCTTC.

This rearrangement joins TRBV6-1 to TRBJ1-2, with D uncertain. This CDR3 has 13 amino acids. V lost 5 bases, J lost 8 bases, and 15 bases lay in between. Germline loops: CDR1 MNHNS, CDR2 SASEGT. In nucleotides, the CDR3 is TGTGCCAGCAGTACCTACAGCGAGGGAGGCTACACCTTC. As protein: CASSTYSEGGYTF.

This clone appeared once. The chain joins TRBV5-1 to TRBJ2-1; TRBD1 matches at 7 bases. V lost 2 bases to trimming and J lost 2 bases; unmatched junction nucleotides: 4. Germline lookup yields CDR1 SGHRS and CDR2 YFSETQ. This CDR3 is 15 amino acids long. CDR3 sequence reads: CASSFAGTAYNEQFF. The DNA for the CDR3 is TGCGCCAGCAGCTTTGCCGGGACAGCCTACAATGAGCAGTTCTTC.

The chain couples TRBV27 to TRBJ1-1; D possibly corresponds to TRBD1 (6 bases). The V gene's germline CDR1 is MNHEY and CDR2 SMNVEV (reference sequence). This CDR3 region has 14 residues. Trimming took 2 bases from V and 6 from J, leaving 13 bases between them. CDR3 nucleotides: TGTGCCAGCAGTTTACTCGGGGGCTACGCTGAAGCTTTCTTT. It is translated as CASSLLGGYAEAFF.

This clone was detected only a few times. The genes are TRBV6-1 and TRBJ2-7; TRBD2 agrees at 11 bases. Unmatched junction bases numbered 5, after V lost 0 bases and J lost 7 bases. The CDR3 length is 15 residues. The V gene's germline CDR1 is MNHNS and CDR2 SASEGT. The CDR3 nucleotides read TGTGCCAGCAGTGAAGCTAGCGGGAGGGCGGAGGAGCAGTACTTC. Amino acid sequence: CASSEASGRAEEQYF.

V is TRBV20-1 and J is TRBJ2-1; tentatively, D is TRBD2 (5 bases). This CDR3 region has 13 residues. The germline CDR1 and CDR2 sequences are DFQATT and SNEGSKA (reference sequence). V was shortened by 3 bases and J by 5 bases, with 11 bases between the two germline ends. CDR3 nucleotides: TGCAGTGCTAGTCGCTCTAGCCACAATGAGCAGTTCTTC. Residues: CSASRSSHNEQFF.

This chain joins TRBV19 and TRBJ1-5; D gene ambiguous. The CDR3 spans 12 residues. The germline V and J ends were trimmed by 7 bases and 4 bases, with 8 bases remaining between them. Per germline, CDR1 LNHDA and CDR2 SQIVND (reference sequence). CDR3 nucleotide sequence: TGTGCCAGTACAGGATTAAATCAGCCCCAGCATTTT. Encoded protein: CASTGLNQPQHF. Complete variable domain (other parts from reference TRBV19 and TRBJ1-5): DGGITQSPKYLFRKEGQNVTLSCEQNLNHDAMYWYRQDPGQGLRLIYYSQIVNDFQKGDIAEGYSVSREKKESFPLTVTSAQKNPTAFYLCASTGLNQPQHFGDGTRLSIL.

This chain connects TRBV24-1 to TRBJ2-6, with D possibly being TRBD1 (5 bases). Germline CDR1 reads KGHDR; CDR2 reads SFDVKD. The germline V and J ends were trimmed by 2 bases and 4 bases, with 14 bases remaining between them. The CDR3 is 17 amino acids. CDR3 sequence: CATSDSTPGPGANVLTF. CDR3 nucleotides: TGTGCCACCAGTGATTCCACGCCAGGGCCCGGGGCCAACGTCCTGACTTTC.

The CDR3 sequence: CASSLAGGAAFEQFF. The CDR3 DNA sequence: TGTGCCAGCAGCTTAGCGGGGGGGGCCGCATTTGAGCAGTTCTTC. This rearrangement joins TRBV7-2 to TRBJ2-1; D is perhaps TRBD2 (7 bases). Germline V lookup: CDR1 SGHTA, CDR2 FQGNSA. The CDR3 is 15 residues long. V dropped 0 bases and J dropped 9 bases, with 15 bases sitting between them. The full variable domain, completed using reference TRBV7-2 and TRBJ2-1, is GAGVSQSPSNKVTEKGKDVELRCDPISGHTALYWYRQSLGQGLEFLIYFQGNSAPDKSGLPSDRFSAERTGGSVSTLTIQRTQQEDSAVYLCASSLAGGAAFEQFFGPGTRLTVL.

The rearrangement joins TRBV27 to TRBJ1-5, with D unresolved. The CDR3 is made up of 18 amino acids. Trimming cost V 0 bases and J 0 bases, with 15 bases left between them. Germline CDR1 is MNHEY and CDR2 is SMNVEV (reference sequence). CDR3 nucleotides: TGTGCCAGCAGTTTATCGGCCCCTATGAAGATTAGCAATCAGCCCCAGCATTTT. This encodes CASSLSAPMKISNQPQHF.

The CDR3 reads CASRPGFNQPQHF. CDR3 coding DNA: TGTGCCAGCAGGCCGGGCTTCAATCAGCCCCAGCATTTT. The chain recombines TRBV6-5 with TRBJ1-5; D not certain. Germline V gene lookup returns CDR1 MNHEY and CDR2 SVGAGI. There are 13 residues in the CDR3. Deletions cut 6 bases from V and 3 bases from J, with 9 bases between.

The chain recombines TRBV4-3 with TRBJ1-6, with TRBD1 matching over 7 bases. The CDR3 extends over 20 amino acids. The germline V gene encodes CDR1 LGHNA and CDR2 YSLEER. With V trimmed by 4 bases and J by 4 bases, 19 bases remained unmatched. This CDR3 reads CASSLTIRHHRGGYNSPLHF. For the CDR3, the DNA is TGCGCCAGCAGCCTCACAATTCGGCACCACAGGGGTGGTTATAATTCACCCCTCCACTTT.

The chain is built from TRBV18 and TRBJ2-2; weak D call: TRBD2 (5 bases). V was cut by 6 bases and J by 0 bases, with 11 bases left in between. CDR3 length equals 15 residues. Germline lookup yields CDR1 KGHSH and CDR2 LQKENI. For the CDR3, the DNA is TGTGCCAGCTCCACTTCGGGAACGAACACCGGGGAGCTGTTTTTT. This translates into CASSTSGTNTGELFF.

There are a few counts of this clone. The genes are TRBV2 and TRBJ1-4, with D possibly matching TRBD1 (6 bases). The CDR3 is made up of 14 amino acids. Between the trimmed V and J ends, which lost 8 bases and 5 bases, there was a span of 15 bases. The germline gives CDR1 SNHLY, CDR2 FYNNEI. In DNA, the CDR3 is TGTGCCAGCCAAGCGGACAGCGGCAATGAAAAACTGTTTTTT. The encoded protein is CASQADSGNEKLFF.